A single sample is the source of the 8 T cell receptor beta chains below, sequenced in a study of blood T cell repertoires in COVID-19. The table came from immunoSEQ multiplex PCR; TCRdb's copy has only in-frame clones and leaves some out. The table lists tens of thousands of clones, 75% to 90% of them singletons, with approximately 15% in the top ten. The sequenced sample was peripheral blood. The receptors were sampled from a human donor in a cohort sampled during active COVID-19.

The chain links TRBV18 to TRBJ2-7; 7 nucleotides agree with TRBD1. Germline values: CDR1 KGHSH, CDR2 LQKENI. The CDR3 runs 15 residues. V lost 0 bases and J lost 2; bases outside the gene matches: 4. As DNA, the CDR3 is TGTGCCAGCTCACCACCGTCAGGGGGTCCCTACGAGCAGTACTTC. Its protein is CASSPPSGGPYEQYF.

V and J are TRBV4-2 and TRBJ2-3, with 9 nucleotides matching TRBD1. Germline V gene lookup returns CDR1 LGHNA and CDR2 YNFKEQ. The CDR3 is 16 residues long. The ends lost 5 bases at V and 1 base at J; junction bases unmatched: 7. DNA for the CDR3: TGTGCCAGCAGCGTTAAAGGGACAGGGCGCACAGATACGCAGTATTTT. This sequence encodes CASSVKGTGRTDTQYF.

V gene TRBV10-3 combines with J gene TRBJ1-5; possibly TRBD1 for D (5 bases). This CDR3 is 17 amino acids long. Trimming pared 0 bases from V and 1 base from J, leaving 13 bases between. Germline lookup yields CDR1 ENHRY and CDR2 SYGVKD. The CDR3 nucleotides read TGTGCCATCAGTGAGTCGACGTTGCCAGGGAGCAATCAGCCCCAGCATTTT. Its translation: CAISESTLPGSNQPQHF.

In this sample, this clone turned up once. The gene calls are TRBV4-2 and TRBJ1-4, with 7 bases matching TRBD1. CDR1 is LGHNA, CDR2 YNFKEQ, per germline. Trimming removed 4 bases from V and 4 bases from J; junction bases left unmatched: 6. The CDR3 length is 15 residues. The CDR3 is CASSPGQAGNEKLFF. The DNA for the CDR3 is TGTGCCAGCAGCCCTGGACAGGCTGGTAATGAAAAACTGTTTTTT.

This chain connects TRBV9 to TRBJ2-3; D remains unclear. V lost 3 bases and J lost 5, with 7 bases in between. The CDR3 extends over 12 amino acids. The germline gives CDR1 SGDLS, CDR2 YYNGEE. The CDR3 protein is CASSAARDTQYF. The CDR3 nucleotides read TGTGCCAGCAGCGCAGCTAGAGATACGCAGTATTTT.

The rearrangement links TRBV28 to TRBJ1-2; TRBD1 matches 7 bases. From germline, CDR1 is MDHEN and CDR2 SYDVKM. The CDR3 is made up of 13 amino acids. The trim removed 7 bases at V and 5 bases at J, leaving 7 bases unmatched. In DNA form, the CDR3 reads TGTGCCAGCACCAAGGGGGCCTGGTATGGCTACACCTTC. Its protein product is CASTKGAWYGYTF.

This chain uses TRBV27 with TRBJ2-1, with 8 bases that match TRBD2. The germline CDR1 and CDR2 sequences are MNHEY and SMNVEV (reference sequence). The length of the CDR3 is 15 residues. With V trimmed by 7 bases and J by 5 bases, 10 bases remained unmatched. The CDR3 DNA reads TGTGCCAGCACTGCCGGGGGGGGACTAAACAATGAGCAGTTCTTC. This codes for CASTAGGGLNNEQFF.

The genes are TRBV3-1 (or the pseudogene TRBV3-2) and TRBJ2-7; D remains ambiguous. Per germline, CDR1 LGHDT and CDR2 YNNKEL (reference sequence). The CDR3 is 11 residues long. The V and J ends lost 1 base and 6 bases respectively, with 4 bases between them. CDR3 residues: CASSQAFEQYF. CDR3 DNA sequence: TGTGCCAGCAGCCAAGCTTTCGAGCAGTACTTC.